Many counts were recorded for the clone carrying this T cell receptor (beta chain). Its antigen is not known. The sample originates from a study of metastatic and nonmetastatic thyroid tumors. Background on the study: Repertoires from malignant and benign thyroid patients were compared across blood and tumor or nodule tissue. Overall study results and limits: Versus benign nodules, malignant thyroid tumors reportedly had significantly higher TCR beta diversity, in blood and tumor.

The V segment lost 3 bases and the J segment 12 bases; nucleotides outside the gene matches: 5. This CDR3 contains 12 residues. Methods used by the authors: The distant-metastasis classifier for papillary thyroid cancer was built from CDR3 differences across clinicopathological groups. TCRdb re-called the PCR reads through MiXCR. These V and J calls are TCRdb output, not the study's own analysis. The sample lists 25,000 to 30,000 clones; around a quarter were seen once. Every patient was untreated before thyroid surgery. Material: blood. The TCR originated in a female donor with papillary thyroid cancer or a benign thyroid nodule (not recorded which). Some clones in this sample may be carry-over from other donors' samples. The chain carries TRBV12-3 or TRBV12-4 and TRBJ2-1, with TRBD2 matching over 7 bases. CDR3 sequence reads: CASSFWASGQFF. The DNA of the CDR3 is TGTGCCAGCAGTTTTTGGGCTAGCGGGCAGTTCTTC.